These T cell receptor beta chains were read from a single sample in a study of long-term antiretroviral therapy in people with HIV. Libraries were prepared by immunoSEQ multiplex PCR; TCRdb keeps only in-frame clonotypes and omits some of them. The table records about 17,000 clones, approximately 85% of them present only once. Sequences were derived from unsorted PBMCs, sampled at the start of antiretroviral therapy. The receptors here all came from a man aged 25 to 40 with HIV. The CDR3 runs from the conserved cysteine through the conserved F or W. D genes are given only for firm matches. Expanded clones get a size class; other rows say once, few or many, or leave the size out.

j_gene	d_gene	v_gene	abundance	CDR3nt	CDR3aa
TRBJ1-1	.	TRBV5-5	.	TGTGCCAGCAGAACCTTCCCCTCAACCGACACTGAAGCTTTCTTT	CASRTFPSTDTEAFF
TRBJ2-5	TRBD2	TRBV28	.	TGTGCCAGCAGTTTGGGAGGGGATAGATCAAGAGAGACCCAGTACTTC	CASSLGGDRSRETQYF
TRBJ1-5	TRBD1	TRBV27	medium-sized	TGTGCCAGCGGGACAGGCCTTCAGCCCCAGCATTTT	CASGTGLQPQHF
TRBJ2-1	.	TRBV5-1	.	TGCGCCAGCCGCCCCCCGGGACTGAACTCCTACAATGAGCAGTTCTTC	CASRPPGLNSYNEQFF
TRBJ1-4	.	TRBV19	.	TGTGCCAGTAGTCTCCGGGCAACTAATGAAAAACTGTTTTTT	CASSLRATNEKLFF
TRBJ1-2	.	TRBV4-2	few	TGTGCCAGCAGCCAAGGCGAGACAAACTATGGCTACACCTTC	CASSQGETNYGYTF
TRBJ2-5	.	TRBV20-1	.	TGCAGTGGAGGGCAGGGAGAGACCCAGTACTTC	CSGGQGETQYF
TRBJ2-1	TRBD2	TRBV28	.	TGTGCCAGCCCCCCCGGACTAGCGGGGACCTACAATGAGCAGTTCTTC	CASPPGLAGTYNEQFF
TRBJ2-7	TRBD2	TRBV11-2	.	TGTGCCAGCAGCCCCTTAAAGCGGGGCCCCTACGAGCAGTACTTC	CASSPLKRGPYEQYF
TRBJ1-1	.	TRBV15	.	TGTGCCACCAGCAGGTGGGGCGGGTCGGGTGGCACTGAAGCTTTCTTT	CATSRWGGSGGTEAFF
TRBJ1-5	.	TRBV28	once	TGTGCCAGCTTCGTTACTCGGGGGTTCGGCCAGCCCCAGCATTTT	CASFVTRGFGQPQHF
TRBJ2-1	TRBD2	TRBV10-3	few	TGTGCCATCCGAGGGACTAGCCTCTCTGGCGCCTACAATGAGCAGTTCTTC	CAIRGTSLSGAYNEQFF
TRBJ1-1	TRBD1	TRBV6-5	once	TGTGCCAGCAGGAGAAGACAGGGGCTGGCTTTCTTT	CASRRRQGLAFF
TRBJ2-5	TRBD2	TRBV6-1	.	TGTGCCAGCAGTGCGTCCGCTAGCGGGAACCCTAAAGAGACCCAGTACTTC	CASSASASGNPKETQYF
TRBJ2-1	TRBD2	TRBV28	.	TGTGCCAGCAGTTTGGGGGCTAGCGGGAGGAATGAGCAGTTCTTC	CASSLGASGRNEQFF
TRBJ2-2	TRBD2	TRBV28	.	TGTGCCAGCAGTTTTAGCGGGGGTACTAACACCGGGGAGCTGTTTTTT	CASSFSGGTNTGELFF
TRBJ2-7	.	TRBV25-1	.	TGTGCCAGCGGGTACGGCGGCGAGCAGTACTTC	CASGYGGEQYF
TRBJ1-6	TRBD1	TRBV5-4	.	TGTGCCAGCAGCCTCGACAGGGGGTATTCACCCCTCCACTTT	CASSLDRGYSPLHF
TRBJ2-1	.	TRBV5-4	.	TGTGCCAGCAATACCAGGGCGAGCTCCTACAATGAGCAGTTCTTC	CASNTRASSYNEQFF
TRBJ2-7	TRBD2	TRBV28	.	TGTGCCAGCAGCAGCTCAGCGGGGGCAGGGTACGAGCAGTACTTC	CASSSSAGAGYEQYF
TRBJ1-4	.	TRBV11-2	.	TGTGCCAGCAGCCCCCAAGGGTCAGGTGAAAAACTGTTTTTT	CASSPQGSGEKLFF
TRBJ1-5	.	TRBV27	.	TGTGCCAGCAGCCTGGTGAATCAGCCCCAGCATTTT	CASSLVNQPQHF
TRBJ2-2	.	TRBV6-5	.	TGTGCCGCATGGGCACCCAACACCGGGGAGCTGTTTTTT	CAAWAPNTGELFF
TRBJ2-6	.	TRBV4-3	.	TGCGCCAGCAGCCAAGACCTCTCTGGGGCCAACGTCCTGACTTTC	CASSQDLSGANVLTF
TRBJ2-7	.	TRBV7-9	.	TGTGCCAGCAGCCCAACGGAGCGGGTCTCCTACGAGCAGTACTTC	CASSPTERVSYEQYF
TRBJ1-6	.	TRBV28	.	TGTGCCAGCAGTTTCGTGGTTCGCCTTAATTCACCCCTCCACTTT	CASSFVVRLNSPLHF
TRBJ2-7	TRBD1	TRBV7-2	.	TGTGCCAGCCGAAATCCGGCAGGGGGCTACGAGCAGTACTTC	CASRNPAGGYEQYF
TRBJ2-3	TRBD1	TRBV5-5	.	TGTGCCAGCAGCTCTTCCGGGACAGGGGTGACAGATACGCAGTATTTT	CASSSSGTGVTDTQYF
TRBJ2-1	.	TRBV6-4	.	TGTGCCAGCAGCCGGGACTCCGCGATCAATGAGCAGTTCTTC	CASSRDSAINEQFF
TRBJ1-1	.	TRBV11-2	.	TGTGCCAGCAGCTTAGCAGGAACCAAAGCTTTCTTT	CASSLAGTKAFF
TRBJ2-3	.	TRBV10-3	.	TGTGCCACGTACGGGGGTTCCACAGATACGCAGTATTTT	CATYGGSTDTQYF
TRBJ2-7	.	TRBV10-1	few	TGCGCCAGCAGCTGGGACACCTCCCTAGAGCAGTACTTC	CASSWDTSLEQYF
TRBJ2-3	TRBD2	TRBV7-2	.	TGTGCCAGCAGCTTAGCTGGGCGGGGGGGCACAGATACGCAGTATTTT	CASSLAGRGGTDTQYF
TRBJ1-4	.	TRBV9	few	TGTGCCAGCAGCGTCCAGGGTGCAACTAATGAAAAACTGTTTTTT	CASSVQGATNEKLFF